These 32 T cell receptor beta chains came from one sample sequenced in a study of cytomegalovirus exposure and HLA in healthy donors (dated by TCRdb to about 2017). Library preparation employed the immunoSEQ multiplex PCR assay. For the multiplex PCR, a mixture combining 60 forward primers for TCR Vbeta segments and 13 reverse primers for TCR Jbeta segments was used. This immuneACCESS table, as held by TCRdb, lists in-frame sequences with V and J called but not all clones. Of the missing ones, under half trace to an unresolved V gene in checked studies; the others have no known cause. This sample holds fewer than 200,000 clones; about 90% were observed only once. The ten largest clones capture about 0.24% of the sample. The sequencing sample was made of PBMCs. Receptors originate from a girl younger than two in good health and CMV-seronegative.

This chain connects TRBV18 to TRBJ2-1; 12 bases agree with TRBD2. Germline-derived CDR1 and CDR2 are KGHSH and LQKENI. V shed 0 bases, J shed 9 bases, and the junction held 6 bases outside the gene matches. CDR3 size: 16 residues. For the CDR3, the DNA is TGTGCCAGCTCACCACCGACTAGCGGGGGAGGGGGTGAGCAGTTCTTC. Encoded protein: CASSPPTSGGGGEQFF.

V is TRBV7-2 and J is TRBJ2-1; TRBD1 might be the D (6 bases). Trimming took off 5 bases at V and 7 bases at J, with 18 bases between the two ends. CDR3 length: 15 residues. CDR1 is SGHTA and CDR2 is FQGNSA in the germline V gene. The CDR3 here is CASSPSMGHHNEQFF. In DNA, the CDR3 is TGTGCCAGCAGCCCGAGTATGGGACACCATAATGAGCAGTTCTTC. Supplemented by reference TRBV7-2 and TRBJ2-1, the full variable domain reads GAGVSQSPSNKVTEKGKDVELRCDPISGHTALYWYRQSLGQGLEFLIYFQGNSAPDKSGLPSDRFSAERTGGSVSTLTIQRTQQEDSAVYLCASSPSMGHHNEQFFGPGTRLTVL.

A single count supports this clone. The V call is TRBV19, the J call TRBJ1-4; TRBD1 agrees at 9 bases. The CDR3 loop spans 19 amino acids. Germline V gene lookup returns CDR1 LNHDA and CDR2 SQIVND (reference sequence). The V gene end was trimmed by 3 bases and the J gene end by 0 bases; junction bases not matched to a gene: 11. CDR3 sequence (DNA): TGTGCCAGTAGTATGGCCACAGGGGGCGCTTTCGCAACTAATGAAAAACTGTTTTTT. Translation gives CASSMATGGAFATNEKLFF.

CDR3 sequence (DNA): TGTGCCAGCAGCTTACTGGAGGGACCCAGATCTGGAAACACCATATATTTT. As protein: CASSLLEGPRSGNTIYF. The V and J genes are TRBV11-2 and TRBJ1-3; D may be TRBD1 (5 bases). The CDR3 is 17 amino acids. Germline CDR1 is SGHAT and CDR2 is FQNNGV. Trimming cost V 2 bases and J 1 base, with 15 bases left between them.

The chain has TRBV7-8 and TRBJ1-6; D is unclear. This CDR3 is built from 12 residues. The germline V gene encodes CDR1 SGHVS and CDR2 FQNEAQ. Trimming stripped 3 bases from V and 8 bases from J, with 5 bases between. The chain's CDR3 is CASSLAHSPLHF. In DNA form, the CDR3 reads TGTGCCAGCAGCTTGGCCCATTCACCCCTCCACTTT.

J is TRBJ2-5 and V is TRBV4-1, with 13 nucleotides matching TRBD2. The trim removed 4 bases at V and 1 base at J, leaving 3 bases unmatched. Germline values: CDR1 MGHRA, CDR2 YSYEKL. The CDR3 contains 16 residues. DNA of the CDR3: TGCGCCAGCAGCCCGGGACTAGCGGGAATCCAAGAGACCCAGTACTTC. It encodes CASSPGLAGIQETQYF.

The chain has TRBV5-1 and TRBJ2-5; 10 bases are shared with TRBD2. J was trimmed by 4 bases and V by 4 bases; bases with no gene match: 4. Germline CDR1 is SGHRS and CDR2 is YFSETQ. The CDR3 spans 14 residues. CDR3 in DNA: TGCGCCAGCAGCCCCAGACTAGCGGGAGAGACCCAGTACTTC. Translating it yields CASSPRLAGETQYF. Drawing the rest from reference TRBV5-1 and TRBJ2-5, the complete variable domain is KAGVTQTPRYLIKTRGQQVTLSCSPISGHRSVSWYQQTPGQGLQFLFEYFSETQRNKGNFPGRFSGRQFSNSRSEMNVSTLELGDSALYLCASSPRLAGETQYFGPGTRLLVL.

The V and J genes are TRBV29-1 and TRBJ2-7; D ambiguous. Trimming cost V 4 bases and J 4 bases, with 14 bases left between them. In germline, CDR1 is SQVTM, CDR2 ANQGSEA. This CDR3 comprises 13 residues. The CDR3 nucleotides read TGCAGCGTTGGAGGCGCTTTGATGTACGAGCAGTACTTC. Protein: CSVGGALMYEQYF.

The CDR3 sequence is CASSATGTGFSGYYGYTF. DNA of the CDR3: TGTGCCAGCAGTGCCACCGGGACAGGGTTTAGTGGCTACTATGGCTACACCTTC. This chain joins TRBV6-1 and TRBJ1-2; 9 bases agree with TRBD1. The length of the CDR3 is 18 residues. V lost 4 bases to trimming and J lost 3 bases; unmatched junction nucleotides: 15. Germline V CDR1 and CDR2: MNHNS, SASEGT.

The V and J genes are TRBV29-1 and TRBJ1-4; D might be TRBD1 (5 bases). The germline gives CDR1 SQVTM, CDR2 ANQGSEA. V was cut by 6 bases and J by 8 bases, with 13 bases left in between. The CDR3 extends over 12 amino acids. The CDR3, as DNA: TGCAGCGTCAACGGGGGGAACGAAAAACTGTTTTTT. This translates into CSVNGGNEKLFF.

The chain joins TRBV5-1 to TRBJ2-7; perhaps TRBD2 as D (6 bases). This CDR3 has 14 amino acids. Per the germline V gene, CDR1 is SGHRS and CDR2 is YFSETQ. V was pared by 1 base and J by 4 bases, with 12 bases between. CDR3 sequence: CASSLSGSRYEQYF. For the CDR3, the DNA is TGCGCCAGCAGCTTGTCCGGGAGTCGGTACGAGCAGTACTTC.

The chain links TRBV7-9 to TRBJ2-2; 8 bases agree with TRBD2. The CDR3 is 16 amino acids. Germline loops: CDR1 SEHNR, CDR2 FQNEAQ (reference sequence). Unmatched junction bases numbered 8, after V lost 3 bases and J lost 5 bases. CDR3 loop: CASSFRPGGSTGELFF. The CDR3 bases are TGTGCCAGCAGCTTTCGCCCGGGAGGGTCTACCGGGGAGCTGTTTTTT.

The CDR3 is CASAYRREFYEQYF. In nucleotides, the CDR3 is TGTGCCAGCGCCTACCGCAGGGAATTCTACGAGCAGTACTTC. V is TRBV6-1 and J is TRBJ2-7, with a possible D match to TRBD1 (5 bases). This CDR3 spans 14 amino acids. Germline CDR1 is MNHNS and CDR2 is SASEGT. The germline V and J ends were trimmed by 8 bases and 3 bases, with 17 bases remaining between them.

The chain joins TRBV30 to TRBJ2-5; 9 nucleotides align to TRBD2. With 4 bases clipped from V and 4 bases from J, the junction kept 10 bases outside the gene matches. CDR1 GTSNPN and CDR2 SVGIG come from the germline V gene (reference sequence). This CDR3 comprises 15 residues. This CDR3 is CAWTAGGPPLETQYF. The CDR3 DNA sequence: TGTGCCTGGACCGCGGGGGGGCCACCCTTAGAGACCCAGTACTTC.

The chain couples TRBV7-9 to TRBJ2-7; TRBD1 aligns across 9 bases. The germline CDR1 and CDR2 sequences are SEHNR and FQNEAQ (reference sequence). V lost 3 bases and J lost 3; bases outside the gene matches: 3. CDR3 length equals 14 residues. In nucleotides, the CDR3 is TGTGCCAGCAGCTTGACAGGGGGGAGCTACGAGCAGTACTTC. It codes for CASSLTGGSYEQYF.

The chain uses TRBV5-6 and TRBJ2-3, with 10 nucleotides matching TRBD2. The CDR3 covers 16 residues. Germline trimming cut 2 bases from V and 0 bases from J; bases unmatched to any gene: 3. Per germline, CDR1 SGHDT and CDR2 YYEEEE. The DNA for the CDR3 is TGTGCCAGCAGCTTCCTAGCGGGAGTCAGCACAGATACGCAGTATTTT. Protein product: CASSFLAGVSTDTQYF.

V is TRBV30 and J is TRBJ2-1; 9 bases map to TRBD2. J was trimmed by 5 bases and V by 3 bases; bases with no gene match: 8. Germline V gene lookup returns CDR1 GTSNPN and CDR2 SVGIG (reference sequence). The CDR3 spans 15 residues. This CDR3 reads CAWSEGLAINNEQFF. CDR3 DNA: TGTGCCTGGAGCGAGGGACTAGCTATCAACAATGAGCAGTTCTTC.

The chain joins TRBV7-9 to TRBJ1-2; D remains unclear. Germline CDR1 reads SEHNR; CDR2 reads FQNEAQ (reference sequence). CDR3 length: 18 residues. V gave up 2 bases and J gave up 0 bases, with 19 bases separating them. Written as DNA, the CDR3 is TGTGCCAGCAGCTTATTTCCCCCCCGTTCGAGGACTAACTATGGCTACACCTTC. It is translated as CASSLFPPRSRTNYGYTF.

The V call is TRBV6-5, the J call TRBJ1-5; 9 bases align to TRBD1. V shed 8 bases, J shed 0 bases, and the junction held 5 bases outside the gene matches. CDR3 length: 15 residues. Germline lookup yields CDR1 MNHEY and CDR2 SVGAGI. Here the CDR3 DNA reads TGTGCCAGCGGGACAGGGTGGGCTAGCAATCAGCCCCAGCATTTT. Encoded protein: CASGTGWASNQPQHF.

The J gene is TRBJ2-3, the V gene TRBV27; TRBD2 matches 10 bases. This CDR3 has 16 amino acids. Per the germline V gene, CDR1 is MNHEY and CDR2 is SMNVEV (reference sequence). The ends lost 5 bases at V and 5 bases at J; junction bases unmatched: 10. The CDR3 spells CASSTERGGRGDTQYF. The CDR3 DNA follows: TGTGCCAGCAGTACAGAGCGGGGGGGACGGGGAGATACGCAGTATTTT.

The V call is TRBV30, the J call TRBJ2-3; 11 bases are a match to TRBD1. The trim removed 4 bases at V and 6 bases at J, leaving 6 bases unmatched. The CDR3 consists of 14 residues. Looked up from germline, CDR1 is GTSNPN and CDR2 is SVGIG (reference sequence). The CDR3 here is CAWTRTGGADTQYF. CDR3 sequence (DNA): TGTGCCTGGACCAGGACAGGGGGCGCGGATACGCAGTATTTT.

The gene calls are TRBV9 and TRBJ1-2; 9 bases line up with TRBD1. This CDR3 is 13 amino acids long. J lost 4 bases, V lost 6 bases, and 4 bases had no gene match. CDR1 and CDR2 from the germline V gene are SGDLS and YYNGEE. The CDR3 loop is CASTRQGVYGYTF. CDR3 nucleotides: TGTGCCAGCACGAGACAGGGGGTCTATGGCTACACCTTC. The full variable domain, completed using reference TRBV9 and TRBJ1-2, is DSGVTQTPKHLITATGQRVTLRCSPRSGDLSVYWYQQSLDQGLQFLIQYYNGEERAKGNILERFSAQQFPDLHSELNLSSLELGDSALYFCASTRQGVYGYTFGSGTRLTVV.

This clone is a singleton in its sample. The chain joins TRBV29-1 to TRBJ1-1; tentatively, D is TRBD1 (6 bases). Germline V CDR1 and CDR2: SQVTM, ANQGSEA. V gave up 7 bases and J gave up 8 bases, with 14 bases separating them. The CDR3 runs to 11 residues. The CDR3 loop is CSARAGTEAFF. In DNA form, the CDR3 reads TGCAGCGCTAGGGCCGGGACAGAAGCTTTCTTT.

This rearrangement joins TRBV7-9 to TRBJ2-7; the match to TRBD2 covers 10 bases. The V gene end was trimmed by 5 bases and the J gene end by 2 bases; junction bases not matched to a gene: 3. Germline CDR1 is SEHNR and CDR2 is FQNEAQ (reference sequence). The CDR3 consists of 14 residues. This chain's CDR3 is CASSGTSDAYEQYF. As DNA, the CDR3 is TGTGCCAGCAGCGGGACTAGCGACGCCTACGAGCAGTACTTC. Full variable domain (rest looked up from reference TRBV7-9 and TRBJ2-7): DTGVSQNPRHKITKRGQNVTFRCDPISEHNRLYWYRQTLGQGPEFLTYFQNEAQLEKSRLLSDRFSAERPKGSFSTLEIQRTEQGDSAMYLCASSGTSDAYEQYFGPGTRLTVT.

The rearrangement links TRBV7-9 to TRBJ2-2, with D perhaps matching TRBD1 (5 bases). V lost 6 bases and J 0 bases, leaving 11 bases between the germline ends. The CDR3 length is 15 residues. Germline-derived CDR1 and CDR2 are SEHNR and FQNEAQ (reference sequence). CDR3 sequence: CASSQTTANTGELFF. DNA for the CDR3: TGTGCCAGCAGTCAGACGACAGCGAACACCGGGGAGCTGTTTTTT.

This chain joins TRBV7-9 and TRBJ2-3; D is perhaps TRBD2 (5 bases). This CDR3 has 15 residues. The germline V gene encodes CDR1 SEHNR and CDR2 FQNEAQ (reference sequence). V was pared by 7 bases and J by 0 bases, with 14 bases between. The CDR3 spells CASTTSAVSTDTQYF. CDR3 DNA: TGTGCCAGCACCACGTCAGCGGTTAGCACAGATACGCAGTATTTT.

This clone was detected a few times. The V call is TRBV7-9, the J call TRBJ2-1; no clear D gene. Per the germline V gene, CDR1 is SEHNR and CDR2 is FQNEAQ (reference sequence). Trimming cost V 2 bases and J 12 bases, with 11 bases left between them. The CDR3 loop spans 12 amino acids. The CDR3 region is CASSLSSAGQFF. The DNA of the CDR3 is TGTGCCAGCAGCTTAAGCTCCGCCGGGCAGTTCTTC.

The V call is TRBV5-4, the J call TRBJ1-3; TRBD1 is a possible D gene (6 bases). The CDR3 length is 15 residues. Trimming shortened V by 1 base and J by 4 bases, and 12 bases separated the two germline ends. Germline CDR1 and CDR2: SGHNT and YYREEE (reference sequence). CDR3 amino acids: CASSLTKQGGNTIYF. DNA of the CDR3: TGTGCCAGCAGCTTGACGAAGCAGGGGGGAAACACCATATATTTT. The entire variable domain, with the rest obtained from reference TRBV5-4 and TRBJ1-3, is as follows: ETGVTQSPTHLIKTRGQQVTLRCSSQSGHNTVSWYQQALGQGPQFIFQYYREEENGRGNFPPRFSGLQFPNYSSELNVNALELDDSALYLCASSLTKQGGNTIYFGEGSWLTVV.

V gene TRBV2 combines with J gene TRBJ1-3; D is perhaps TRBD1 (6 bases). The length of the CDR3 is 18 residues. The V and J ends lost 9 bases and 6 bases respectively, with 30 bases between them. CDR1 and CDR2 (germline): SNHLY, FYNNEI. CDR3 loop: CARGGVSEGPRPQNTIYF. In nucleotides, the CDR3 is TGTGCCAGAGGGGGTGTGTCTGAGGGGCCTCGACCTCAAAACACCATATATTTT.

This clone has a handful of counts. The chain recombines TRBV29-1 with TRBJ1-5, with a tentative D call TRBD1 (5 bases). The V and J ends lost 5 bases and 3 bases respectively, with 11 bases between them. The CDR3 length is 13 residues. CDR1 SQVTM and CDR2 ANQGSEA come from the germline V gene. Here the CDR3 DNA reads TGCAGCGTTTCGGAAGGGGACAATCAGCCCCAGCATTTT. Amino acid sequence: CSVSEGDNQPQHF.

To note about this clone: Other DNA sequences of this sample code for an identical CDR3. The chain carries TRBV10-3 and TRBJ1-5; no firm D call. V lost 4 bases to trimming and J lost 4 bases, with 5 bases between them. The CDR3 consists of 12 residues. Germline-derived CDR1 and CDR2 are ENHRY and SYGVKD. The CDR3: CAISGGNQPQHF. DNA for the CDR3: TGTGCCATCAGTGGAGGAAATCAGCCCCAGCATTTT.

V and J are TRBV4-1 and TRBJ2-1, with 9 bases lining up with TRBD2. The CDR3 is made up of 17 amino acids. V dropped 1 base and J dropped 6; count of bases not matched to a gene: 10. Germline CDR1 is MGHRA and CDR2 is YSYEKL. DNA of the CDR3: TGCGCCAGCAGCCAAGGTACCGGGACTAGCCGTTCCAATGAGCAGTTCTTC. Translating gives CASSQGTGTSRSNEQFF.